The present T cell receptor (beta chain) was sequenced within a study of cytomegalovirus exposure and HLA in healthy donors (dated by TCRdb to 2015 to 2018). For the wider study: An earlier analysis of fewer than 750 of the donors reported 250 to 350 Gb of sequence data and 117 million unique TCR beta sequences obtained from around 170 million T cells. An early release that covered around 590 HLA-typed donors contained around 300 gigabases of sequencing data and tens of millions of unique TCR sequences. Of the 350 to 400 genotyped donors, approximately 82% fell in the genetic ancestry cluster associated with self-reported Caucasian donors. The study aimed to test whether signatures of past pathogen exposure could be identified by cataloging public T cell receptors. The study used immunosequencing to profile the T cell repertoires of approximately 630 subjects and linked those repertoires to cytomegalovirus serostatus. Besides the first cohort of roughly 660 subjects, a separate validation cohort made up of 95 to 150 different subjects was used. High-throughput TCR immunosequencing, statistical association of individual TCRs with disease status, and machine learning were combined to predict cytomegalovirus infection status. A later analysis re-examined previously published TCR beta repertoires from 600 to 700 donors and added high-resolution HLA genotyping to investigate patterns of TCR occurrence. Rather than drawing on any new phenotypic data, the later analysis identified candidate immune exposures from TCR beta sequences and the way those sequences occurred across donors. An earlier analysis of around 580 of the donors used high-throughput TCR beta sequencing to judge whether each TCR beta V gene segment behaved as functional or pseudogenic. Donor age, sex, ethnicity and CMV serostatus were collected together with the repertoire data. Genome-wide SNP genotypes for about 65% of the 666 donors were used in a later genetic analysis, which treated that subset as a discovery cohort. Every repertoire in the discovery cohort had been generated on one and the same sequencing platform. Both class I and class II loci were covered by HLA typing, at four-digit resolution. The number of donors typed differed by locus, with roughly 629-640 for A, B, C, DRB1 and DQB1, around 500 for DQA1, nearly 610 for DPA1, and 400 to 490 for DPB1. Roughly 5 DR-DQ haplotypes were handled as single units for association and clustering, since linkage in the cohort was strong. Among 398 genotyped donors of the cohort, an average of roughly 240,000 unique TCR beta nucleotide sequences were sequenced per donor, roughly 20% of them non-productive.

This clone appeared a single time. Its cognate antigen has yet to be identified. No much larger clonotype is one base removed from it; base qualities were not supplied. The library was produced with the immunoSEQ multiplex PCR assay. For the multiplex PCR, a mixture combining 60 forward primers for TCR Vbeta segments and 13 reverse primers for TCR Jbeta segments was used. The CDR3 region of rearranged TCR beta genes was amplified from genomic DNA with a multiplex PCR assay. The amplified TCR beta libraries were sequenced on the Illumina HiSeq System as 87-base-pair reads. Turning to the authors' computational methods: A later analysis counted approximately 84 million unique TCR beta chains across the 666 repertoires, and some 11 million of these chains were shared by at least two donors. Raw reads were error-corrected and collapsed into unique sequences with a nearest-neighbor algorithm that merged closely related sequences to remove PCR and sequencing errors. CDR3 sequences were aligned to IMGT reference sequences to assign V, D and J gene segments. For a sequence to be retained, at least a six-nucleotide match to both a V gene segment and a J gene segment was required. Rearrangements were classified as productive when the CDR3 lacked stop codons and remained in frame with V and J, and all other rearrangements were classified as non-productive. CDR3 was defined according to IMGT convention as the region running from the second conserved V-encoded cysteine to the conserved J-encoded phenylalanine. The earlier analysis of approximately 500 of the donors excluded sequences that lacked an unambiguous match to a single V gene segment. An earlier analysis of a few hundred of the donors classified V segments as functional when productive rearrangements were above 56.7% and as segregating when the standard deviation between donors was above 5%. A statistical classification framework was built to diagnose cytomegalovirus status from the catalog of TCR beta chain sequences. A later analysis assigned V and J genes by comparing TCR nucleotide sequences with IMGT/GENE-DB human TR gene sequences. Using the TCRdist pipeline, a later analysis assigned CDR3 sequences along with most-parsimonious VDJ recombination scenarios. In a later analysis, each TCR beta chain was defined by its CDR3 amino acid sequence together with its V-gene family, and reads without a unique V-gene family were excluded. To address suspected cross-contamination and a sequencing artifact, a later analysis removed roughly 580 highly shared, low-generation-probability nucleotide sequences. For each public chain, a later analysis derived a clonal expansion index from normalized ranks of inferred template counts within each repertoire. Generation probabilities in a later analysis came from a VDJ recombination model fitted to out-of-frame rearrangements, and those results were checked against IGoR. In a later analysis, hypergeometric tests were used to score TCR-TCR, TCR-HLA and TCR-CMV co-occurrence, with a repertoire-size bias correction applied to TCR pairs. False discovery rates were estimated in a later analysis by permuting HLA or CMV assignments 20 times. In a later analysis, co-occurring TCRs were grouped using DBSCAN, with TCRdist sequence similarity added in when clustering inside HLA-allele-positive subsets. Repertoires with fewer than 30,000 or more than 120,000 public chains, plus five repertoires with anomalous nucleotide sharing, were excluded from co-occurrence clustering. Drawn from immuneACCESS, this table holds only the in-frame rearrangements with V and J called that TCRdb kept. Clones are partly lost; checked studies trace under half to an unresolved V gene and leave the rest unexplained. Clonal size and the V and J genes are those of that table, whereas D and trimming came from the DNA. The sample profile shows 200,000 or so clones; roughly 80% of them were found once. Jointly, the top ten make up 0.2% to 0.3% of the sample.

The cohort consisted of 666 healthy bone marrow donors. At the time of sampling, all cohort members were nominally healthy, though unrecorded immune exposures were likely present. The donor tested CMV seronegative, placing the donor among the 350 to 400 seronegative members of the cohort. Every donor gave a peripheral blood sample, and the peripheral blood mononuclear cells from that sample were used for TCR beta sequencing. The Qiagen DNeasy Blood Extraction Kit was used to extract genomic DNA from the blood cell samples. Findings and caveats that apply to the study as a whole: In vitro tests confirmed that a few of the cytomegalovirus-associated TCR beta chains recognize cytomegalovirus antigens. Because some donors lacked HLA typing at each locus, the association tests relied only on the typed subset. A later genetic analysis reported fewer N-insertions in productive TCRs among donors in an Asian-associated ancestry cluster than the roughly 700-donor mean. A later analysis found that most CMV-associated TCR beta chains appeared HLA-restricted, with HLA associations seemingly driven largely by CMV exposure. Most TCR sequences were seen in very few donors, while some public TCRs were found in many individuals. Linkage disequilibrium might explain the correlated functional status among segregating V segments, but an unknown experimental factor could not be excluded. Because counts were too low, 15 to 20 rarely observed V segments, including chromosome 9 orphons, were excluded from the earlier analysis of roughly 580 of the donors. The sequencing pipeline was judged likely to have produced a cluster of highly shared sequence variants as a technical artifact. Broadly in line with IMGT annotations, most TCR beta V segments showed up in productive rearrangements about 90% or about 30% of the time in an earlier analysis of around 550 of the donors. In a later analysis, the rate of TCR association differed among HLA loci, with DRB1 alleles having the most associated TCRs and HLA-C alleles having the fewest. A further reported finding was that TCR beta sequences accurately predicted the HLA-A and HLA-B alleles for most subjects in the first cohort. Strong co-occurrence of HLA alleles, especially DR and DQ, made assigning TCR associations to individual alleles difficult. The authors suggested that the approach could potentially be extended to other disease states and immunological phenotypes. CMV serostatus was the only immune exposure information available for the cohort. In a later analysis, some 18,000 TCR beta sequences were associated with specific HLA alleles at a false discovery rate of 0.05. The presence/absence analyses assumed that sequencing depth was roughly uniform across donors, and that assumption may not be true. Compared with equally common non-associated chains, HLA-associated TCR beta chains in a later analysis were more clonally expanded and had lower generation probabilities. The classifier was reported to diagnose cytomegalovirus status with high specificity and sensitivity in both the original cohort and the validation cohort. According to a later analysis, parvovirus B19, influenza, CMV and Epstein-Barr virus appeared linked to several top co-occurrence clusters. The study gave a list of about 170 TCR beta chains associated with cytomegalovirus. Only TCR beta chains were sequenced in this cohort, and the absence of alpha or paired-chain data limited detectable features. An association between a missense DCLRE1C variant and V-gene and J-gene trimming of TCR beta chains was found in a later genetic analysis and replicated in an independent cohort.

The sequence was obtained from a boy younger than 18 in good health and CMV-seronegative. Sequences were obtained from PBMCs.

The bases read TGTGCCAGCAGTGTTCGAACCGCCGGCTACGAGCAGTACTTC. This translates into CASSVRTAGYEQYF. The chain is made from TRBV2 and TRBJ2-7; no D gene call is confident. Trimming removed 4 bases from V and 3 bases from J, leaving 13 bases between the germline ends. CDR1 SNHLY and CDR2 FYNNEI were looked up in the germline V gene. The CDR3 spans 14 residues, from the cysteine through the phenylalanine. The retained sequence is limited to the CDR3, 42 bases, with the frame set at the first base. The full variable domain, with segments outside the CDR3 supplied by the reference TRBV2 and TRBJ2-7 proteins, appears as EPEVTQTPSHQVTQMGQEVILRCVPISNHLYFYWYRQILGQKVEFLVSFYNNEISEKSEIFDDQFSVERPDGSNFTLKIRSTKLEDSAMYFCASSVRTAGYEQYFGPGTRLTVT.